The rows below give T cell receptor beta chains drawn from one sample of a study of blood T cell repertoires in COVID-19. Clones were read by immunoSEQ multiplex PCR, and TCRdb kept only the in-frame ones, dropping some. The profile shows hundreds of thousands of clones, around nine tenths of them singletons. The specimen was PBMCs or T cells enriched from blood (not recorded which). All receptors come from a woman aged 18-35 years who had recovered from COVID-19. Each CDR3 is given with its conserved first and last residue. A D gene is named only where the DNA matches it firmly. A clone size is listed for some rows: how often the clone was seen (once, few, many), or a class if it is expanded.

clone_size,j_call,d_call,v_call,cdr3_aa,cdr3_nt
-,TRBJ2-1,TRBD2,TRBV24-1,CATSEVATSGGRSYNEQFF,TGTGCCACCAGTGAAGTTGCGACTAGCGGGGGCCGCTCCTACAATGAGCAGTTCTTC
-,TRBJ2-7,TRBD1,TRBV28,CASSLPGQGYWQYF,TGTGCCAGCAGTTTACCGGGACAGGGGTATTGGCAGTACTTC
-,TRBJ2-7,TRBD2,TRBV2,CASRENSGRAYEQYF,TGTGCCAGCAGGGAAAATAGCGGGAGGGCATACGAGCAGTACTTC
once,TRBJ1-2,-,TRBV28,CASRTGGGGYTF,TGTGCCAGCAGGACCGGGGGGGGCGGCTACACCTTC
-,TRBJ2-7,-,TRBV11-1,CASSLSGYEQYF,TGTGCCAGCAGCCTTTCCGGCTACGAGCAGTACTTC
-,TRBJ1-1,TRBD1,TRBV29-1,CSALVGTGNTEAFF,TGCAGCGCCCTTGTAGGGACAGGGAACACTGAAGCTTTCTTT
-,TRBJ2-1,-,TRBV5-1,CASSSGTFSYNEQFF,TGCGCCAGCAGCTCCGGGACATTCTCCTACAATGAGCAGTTCTTC
-,TRBJ2-1,-,TRBV6-6,CASKTGPAGEQFF,TGTGCCAGCAAAACGGGCCCCGCGGGTGAGCAGTTCTTC
-,TRBJ2-5,-,TRBV29-1,CSVATGGRWETQYF,TGCAGCGTTGCCACCGGGGGGCGCTGGGAGACCCAGTACTTC
-,TRBJ1-1,TRBD1,TRBV11-3,CASSLGDSEAFF,TGTGCCAGCAGCTTAGGGGACAGCGAAGCTTTCTTT
-,TRBJ2-7,TRBD2,TRBV4-2,CASSPQGAGDVSYEQYF,TGTGCCAGCAGCCCCCAAGGGGCGGGGGACGTCTCCTACGAGCAGTACTTC
-,TRBJ2-7,TRBD2,TRBV7-9,CASSGGRRNYEQYF,TGTGCCAGCAGCGGCGGGAGAAGGAACTACGAGCAGTACTTC
-,TRBJ2-1,-,TRBV14,CASSPLAGKYNEQFF,TGTGCCAGCAGCCCCTTGGCAGGGAAGTACAATGAGCAGTTCTTC
once,TRBJ1-2,-,TRBV3-1/TRBV3-2,CASSQDSFYGYTF,TGTGCCAGCAGCCAAGATTCGTTCTATGGCTACACCTTC
-,TRBJ2-5,-,TRBV10-1,CASTSGSLRTQYF,TGCGCCAGCACCTCAGGGTCTCTGAGGACCCAGTACTTC
few,TRBJ1-1,-,TRBV28,CASSYRARGRNTEAFF,TGTGCCAGCAGTTATCGGGCCAGGGGTAGGAACACTGAAGCTTTCTTT
once,TRBJ1-1,TRBD1,TRBV2,CASSGQGWYTEAFF,TGTGCCAGCAGTGGACAGGGGTGGTACACTGAAGCTTTCTTT
once,TRBJ2-1,TRBD2,TRBV6-4,CASSDSTSGGANEQFF,TGTGCCAGCAGTGACTCCACCAGCGGGGGGGCCAATGAGCAGTTCTTC
-,TRBJ1-2,-,TRBV5-4,CASSLDGTYYGYTF,TGTGCCAGCAGCTTGGACGGGACTTACTATGGCTACACCTTC
-,TRBJ1-1,TRBD1,TRBV6-5,CASSPRGPGTEAFF,TGTGCCAGCAGTCCGAGGGGGCCAGGAACTGAAGCTTTCTTT
-,TRBJ2-7,TRBD1,TRBV11-2,CASSPRDSPYEQYF,TGTGCCAGCAGCCCTCGGGACAGTCCGTACGAGCAGTACTTC
-,TRBJ2-7,TRBD2,TRBV7-6,CASSQGLAGPWKQYF,TGTGCCAGCAGCCAGGGACTAGCGGGACCTTGGAAGCAGTACTTC
-,TRBJ2-1,-,TRBV9,CASSVEGTHDNEQFF,TGTGCCAGCAGCGTAGAAGGGACACACGACAATGAGCAGTTCTTC
-,TRBJ1-5,TRBD1,TRBV4-2,CASSQASGTGNQPQHF,TGTGCCAGCAGCCAAGCCTCCGGGACAGGGAATCAGCCCCAGCATTTT
-,TRBJ2-7,TRBD1,TRBV5-4,CASSSTGQGSYEQYF,TGTGCCAGCAGCTCCACGGGACAGGGCTCCTACGAGCAGTACTTC
-,TRBJ1-4,-,TRBV19,CASNSGGENEKLFF,TGTGCCAGTAATAGCGGGGGCGAGAATGAAAAACTGTTTTTT
-,TRBJ2-3,TRBD2,TRBV25-1,CASSDSSGDGYTQYF,TGTGCCAGCAGTGATTCTAGCGGGGACGGATATACGCAGTATTTT
-,TRBJ2-7,TRBD1,TRBV10-3,CAINPGTALYEQYF,TGTGCCATCAATCCCGGGACAGCGCTCTACGAGCAGTACTTC
-,TRBJ1-3,-,TRBV7-6,CASSLGQYPGNTIYF,TGTGCCAGCAGCTTAGGACAGTACCCTGGAAACACCATATATTTT
-,TRBJ1-1,-,TRBV27,CASSFQGLRTEAFF,TGTGCCAGCAGTTTTCAGGGGCTGCGCACTGAAGCTTTCTTT
-,TRBJ2-5,-,TRBV4-1,CASSQVGAGETQYF,TGCGCCAGCAGCCAAGTCGGGGCGGGGGAGACCCAGTACTTC
-,TRBJ1-3,-,TRBV10-3,CAIRTGTSGNTIYF,TGTGCCATCAGGACAGGCACCTCTGGAAACACCATATATTTT
-,TRBJ2-7,TRBD2,TRBV27,CASSHSGRNYEQYF,TGTGCCAGCAGCCACAGCGGGAGGAACTACGAGCAGTACTTC
-,TRBJ1-1,-,TRBV24-1,CATRGPNTEAFF,TGTGCCACCAGGGGGCCAAACACTGAAGCTTTCTTT
-,TRBJ2-1,TRBD2,TRBV6-2/TRBV6-3,CASSYEREGHTPGSYNEQFF,TGTGCCAGCAGTTACGAGCGGGAGGGCCACACCCCCGGCTCCTACAATGAGCAGTTCTTC
-,TRBJ1-2,TRBD1,TRBV7-2,CASSSLTGGANGYTF,TGTGCCAGCAGCTCCCTAACAGGGGGCGCGAATGGCTACACCTTC
-,TRBJ1-1,TRBD1,TRBV4-3,CASSQTGLGNTEAFF,TGCGCCAGCAGCCAGACAGGGTTGGGGAACACTGAAGCTTTCTTT
-,TRBJ1-1,-,TRBV14,CASSLQVSNTEAFF,TGTGCCAGCAGCCTGCAGGTATCGAACACTGAAGCTTTCTTT
-,TRBJ1-3,-,TRBV18,CASSPGPGAGNTIYF,TGTGCCAGCTCACCAGGGCCGGGGGCTGGAAACACCATATATTTT
-,TRBJ1-1,TRBD1,TRBV18,CASSPEDRGRRAFF,TGTGCCAGCTCACCAGAGGACAGGGGGCGCCGGGCTTTCTTT
-,TRBJ2-5,TRBD1,TRBV10-3,CAISESQGKGQETQYF,TGTGCCATCAGTGAGTCACAGGGGAAGGGGCAAGAGACCCAGTACTTC
few,TRBJ1-4,TRBD1,TRBV9,CASSVGGTGQEEKLFF,TGTGCCAGCAGCGTAGGGGGAACGGGACAGGAAGAAAAACTGTTTTTT
-,TRBJ1-4,TRBD1,TRBV28,CASTFAGTGHEKLFF,TGTGCCAGCACTTTCGCCGGGACAGGGCATGAAAAACTGTTTTTT
-,TRBJ2-2,-,TRBV14,CASSQWNRVSTGELFF,TGTGCCAGCAGCCAATGGAACAGGGTCTCCACCGGGGAGCTGTTTTTT
-,TRBJ1-5,-,TRBV7-9,CASNEDSNQPQHF,TGTGCCAGCAATGAGGATAGCAATCAGCCCCAGCATTTT
-,TRBJ2-3,-,TRBV12-5,CASGLEGGGDTQYF,TGTGCTAGTGGTTTGGAAGGGGGGGGAGATACGCAGTATTTT
-,TRBJ1-1,-,TRBV24-1,CAHPVSTEAFF,TGTGCCCACCCGGTGAGCACTGAAGCTTTCTTT
-,TRBJ1-3,-,TRBV19,CASSIGAAGNTIYF,TGTGCCAGTAGTATCGGAGCCGCTGGAAACACCATATATTTT
-,TRBJ1-1,-,TRBV11-3,CASSPPGAENTEAFF,TGTGCCAGCAGCCCCCCAGGGGCTGAGAACACTGAAGCTTTCTTT
-,TRBJ1-1,TRBD1,TRBV3-1/TRBV3-2,CASSQVWDRGEAFF,TGTGCCAGCAGCCAAGTCTGGGACAGGGGTGAAGCTTTCTTT
-,TRBJ2-1,TRBD2,TRBV24-1,CATSGEAGGQFF,TGTGCCACCAGTGGGGAGGCGGGGGGGCAGTTCTTC
-,TRBJ2-1,TRBD1,TRBV24-1,CASSTGQGNNEQFF,TGTGCCAGCTCGACGGGACAGGGAAACAATGAGCAGTTCTTC